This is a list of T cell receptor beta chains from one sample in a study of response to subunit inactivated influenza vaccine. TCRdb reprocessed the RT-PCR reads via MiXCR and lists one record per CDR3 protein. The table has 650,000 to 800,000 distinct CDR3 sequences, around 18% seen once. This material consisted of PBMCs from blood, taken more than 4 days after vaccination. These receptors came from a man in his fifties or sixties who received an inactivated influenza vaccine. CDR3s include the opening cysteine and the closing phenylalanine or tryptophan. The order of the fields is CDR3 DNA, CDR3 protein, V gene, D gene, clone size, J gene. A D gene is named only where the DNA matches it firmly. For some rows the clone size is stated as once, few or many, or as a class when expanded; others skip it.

CDR3nt: TGTGCCAGCAGTTTAGACGGGAGATCAGATACGCAGTATTTT
CDR3aa: CASSLDGRSDTQYF
v_gene: TRBV12-3/TRBV12-4
d_gene: .
abundance: many
j_gene: TRBJ2-3

CDR3nt: TGTGCCAGCAGCTTAGCGAGGGGGAGACAGGGTTCACCCCTCCACTTT
CDR3aa: CASSLARGRQGSPLHF
v_gene: TRBV7-2
d_gene: TRBD1
abundance: .
j_gene: TRBJ1-6

CDR3nt: TGTGCCAGCAGCGGTGTCGGTGAGGGGCACGAGCAGTACTTC
CDR3aa: CASSGVGEGHEQYF
v_gene: TRBV7-9
d_gene: .
abundance: .
j_gene: TRBJ2-7

CDR3nt: TGCAGCGTTGATGGGACAGGGGGCACCTACGAGCAGTACTTC
CDR3aa: CSVDGTGGTYEQYF
v_gene: TRBV29-1
d_gene: TRBD1
abundance: few
j_gene: TRBJ2-7

CDR3nt: TGTGCCAGCCGGTGGGGGGCCACTGAAGCTTTCTTT
CDR3aa: CASRWGATEAFF
v_gene: TRBV28
d_gene: .
abundance: few
j_gene: TRBJ1-1

CDR3nt: TGTGCCAGCAGCCCAACGGGACAGGGCTACGAGCAGTACTTC
CDR3aa: CASSPTGQGYEQYF
v_gene: TRBV7-2
d_gene: TRBD1
abundance: few
j_gene: TRBJ2-7

CDR3nt: TGTGCCATCAGTGGGGACCGCGGGAATTCACCCCTCCACTTT
CDR3aa: CAISGDRGNSPLHF
v_gene: TRBV10-3
d_gene: .
abundance: many
j_gene: TRBJ1-6

CDR3nt: TGTGCCAGCAGTTACTCTGCGGGGTACTCCTACAATGAGCAGTTCTTC
CDR3aa: CASSYSAGYSYNEQFF
v_gene: TRBV6-2/TRBV6-3
d_gene: .
abundance: .
j_gene: TRBJ2-1

CDR3nt: TGCAGCGTTGAGTCAGGGCGATACGAGCAGTACTTC
CDR3aa: CSVESGRYEQYF
v_gene: TRBV29-1
d_gene: .
abundance: many
j_gene: TRBJ2-7

CDR3nt: TGTGCCAGCAGCTTAGCCGGGACGGAATCTCAAGAGACCCAGTACTTC
CDR3aa: CASSLAGTESQETQYF
v_gene: TRBV7-9
d_gene: .
abundance: few
j_gene: TRBJ2-5

CDR3nt: TGTGCCAGCAGCCAACAGAGGTCTCTTTCTGAAGCTTTCTTT
CDR3aa: CASSQQRSLSEAFF
v_gene: TRBV2
d_gene: .
abundance: .
j_gene: TRBJ1-1

CDR3nt: TGTGCCAGCAGTCGCTCCCAAAATCGGTTAGAGACCCAGTACTTC
CDR3aa: CASSRSQNRLETQYF
v_gene: TRBV12-3/TRBV12-4
d_gene: .
abundance: many
j_gene: TRBJ2-5

CDR3nt: TGCGCCAGCAGCCAAGATCGGGTTTCCTCCTACGAGCAGTACTTC
CDR3aa: CASSQDRVSSYEQYF
v_gene: TRBV4-3
d_gene: .
abundance: .
j_gene: TRBJ2-7

CDR3nt: TGTGCCAGCAGCCAAGAGGAGTGGACTAGCGGGAGAGGGGGGCAAGAGACCCAGTACTTC
CDR3aa: CASSQEEWTSGRGGQETQYF
v_gene: TRBV3-1
d_gene: TRBD2
abundance: .
j_gene: TRBJ2-5

CDR3nt: TGTGCCAGCAGAAAGAGCTCCTACGAGCAGTACTTC
CDR3aa: CASRKSSYEQYF
v_gene: TRBV6-5
d_gene: .
abundance: few
j_gene: TRBJ2-7

CDR3nt: TGTGCCAGCAGCCAAGAAAACATTCAGTACTTC
CDR3aa: CASSQENIQYF
v_gene: TRBV3-1
d_gene: .
abundance: few
j_gene: TRBJ2-4

CDR3nt: TGTGCCAGCAGCACTCCGGGACAGGAGTACGAGCAGTACTTC
CDR3aa: CASSTPGQEYEQYF
v_gene: TRBV5-6
d_gene: TRBD1
abundance: few
j_gene: TRBJ2-7

CDR3nt: TGTGCCAGCAGCAAAGGCCCCCTTCAGGGAACGGCAGATACGCAGTATTTT
CDR3aa: CASSKGPLQGTADTQYF
v_gene: TRBV21-1
d_gene: .
abundance: .
j_gene: TRBJ2-3

CDR3nt: TGTGCCAGCAGTTTAAGTGGGAACAGCCCCTCCGAGCAGTACTTC
CDR3aa: CASSLSGNSPSEQYF
v_gene: TRBV27
d_gene: .
abundance: few
j_gene: TRBJ2-7

CDR3nt: TGCGCCAGCAGTGATGAGGGGCGATATGGCTACACCTTC
CDR3aa: CASSDEGRYGYTF
v_gene: TRBV10-1
d_gene: .
abundance: .
j_gene: TRBJ1-2

CDR3nt: TGTGCCAGCAGCCCTCGGTACTTCTCCTACGAGCAGTACTTC
CDR3aa: CASSPRYFSYEQYF
v_gene: TRBV7-2
d_gene: .
abundance: .
j_gene: TRBJ2-7

CDR3nt: TGTGCCAGCAGCTTTCCGGGTGACGTCTCAGATACGCAGTATTTT
CDR3aa: CASSFPGDVSDTQYF
v_gene: TRBV7-9
d_gene: .
abundance: .
j_gene: TRBJ2-3

CDR3nt: TGTGCCAGCAGCTTAGTAGGGACAGGGGCAAATGAGCAGTTCTTC
CDR3aa: CASSLVGTGANEQFF
v_gene: TRBV7-2
d_gene: TRBD1
abundance: few
j_gene: TRBJ2-1

CDR3nt: TGCGCCAGCAGCCAGGGTACTTCAAGCTCCTACGAGCAGTACTTC
CDR3aa: CASSQGTSSSYEQYF
v_gene: TRBV4-3
d_gene: .
abundance: many
j_gene: TRBJ2-7

CDR3nt: TGTGCCAGCAGCTTAGTTTCGGCAGGGCATCTCGCCTACGAGCAGTACTTC
CDR3aa: CASSLVSAGHLAYEQYF
v_gene: TRBV7-2
d_gene: .
abundance: few
j_gene: TRBJ2-7

CDR3nt: TGCGCCAGCAGCTTGGAACAGACGCAGTATTTT
CDR3aa: CASSLEQTQYF
v_gene: TRBV5-1
d_gene: .
abundance: few
j_gene: TRBJ2-3

CDR3nt: TGTGCCAGCAGCCAGGAGGTCCCTAGCAATCAGCCCCAGCATTTT
CDR3aa: CASSQEVPSNQPQHF
v_gene: TRBV4-2
d_gene: .
abundance: few
j_gene: TRBJ1-5

CDR3nt: TGCGCCAGCAGCCCCCGGGGGGCCAGGGATACGCAGTATTTT
CDR3aa: CASSPRGARDTQYF
v_gene: TRBV5-1
d_gene: .
abundance: .
j_gene: TRBJ2-3